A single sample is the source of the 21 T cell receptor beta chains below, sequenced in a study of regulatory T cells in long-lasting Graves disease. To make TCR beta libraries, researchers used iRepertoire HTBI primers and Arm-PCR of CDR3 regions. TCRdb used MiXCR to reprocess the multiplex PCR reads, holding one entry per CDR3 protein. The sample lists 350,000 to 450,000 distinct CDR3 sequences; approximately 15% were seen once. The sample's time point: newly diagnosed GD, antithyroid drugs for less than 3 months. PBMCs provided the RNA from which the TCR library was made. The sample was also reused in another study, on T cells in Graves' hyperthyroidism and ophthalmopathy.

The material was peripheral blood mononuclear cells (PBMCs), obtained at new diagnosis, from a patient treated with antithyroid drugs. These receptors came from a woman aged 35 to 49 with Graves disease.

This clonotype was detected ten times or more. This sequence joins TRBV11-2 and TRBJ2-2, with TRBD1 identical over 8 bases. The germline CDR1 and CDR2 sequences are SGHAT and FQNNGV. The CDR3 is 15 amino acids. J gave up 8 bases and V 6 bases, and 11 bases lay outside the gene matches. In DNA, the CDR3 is TGTGCCAGCAGGCAGGGGGCCCTCATAACGGGGGAGCTGTTTTTT. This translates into CASRQGALITGELFF.

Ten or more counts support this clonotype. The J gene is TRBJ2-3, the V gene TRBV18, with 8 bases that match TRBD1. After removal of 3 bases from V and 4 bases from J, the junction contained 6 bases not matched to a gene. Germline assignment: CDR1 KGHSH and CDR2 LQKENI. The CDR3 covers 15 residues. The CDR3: CASSPGQGTADTQYF. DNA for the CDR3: TGTGCCAGCTCACCCGGACAGGGTACGGCAGATACGCAGTATTTT.

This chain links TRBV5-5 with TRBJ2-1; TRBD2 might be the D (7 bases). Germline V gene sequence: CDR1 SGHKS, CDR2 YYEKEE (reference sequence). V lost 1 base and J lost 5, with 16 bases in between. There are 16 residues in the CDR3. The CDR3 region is CASSLPMGGGNNEQFF. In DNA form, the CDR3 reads TGTGCCAGCAGCTTGCCCATGGGAGGGGGTAACAATGAGCAGTTCTTC.

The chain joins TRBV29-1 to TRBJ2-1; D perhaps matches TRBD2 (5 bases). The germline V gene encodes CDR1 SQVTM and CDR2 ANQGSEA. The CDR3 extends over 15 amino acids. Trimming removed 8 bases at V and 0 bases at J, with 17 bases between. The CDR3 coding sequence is TGCAGCACTGGAGGTGAAGGGAGCTCCTACAATGAGCAGTTCTTC. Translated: CSTGGEGSSYNEQFF.

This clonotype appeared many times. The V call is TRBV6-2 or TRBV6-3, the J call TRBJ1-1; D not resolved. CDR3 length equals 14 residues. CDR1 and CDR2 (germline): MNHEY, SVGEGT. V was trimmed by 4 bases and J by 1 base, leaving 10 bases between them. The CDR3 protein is CASSSPAANTEAFF. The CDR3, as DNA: TGTGCCAGCAGTTCTCCTGCGGCGAACACTGAAGCTTTCTTT.

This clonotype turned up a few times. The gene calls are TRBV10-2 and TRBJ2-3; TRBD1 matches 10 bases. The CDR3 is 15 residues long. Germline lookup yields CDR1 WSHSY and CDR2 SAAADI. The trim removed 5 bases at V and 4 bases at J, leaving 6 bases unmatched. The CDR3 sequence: CASSLPGQGSDTQYF. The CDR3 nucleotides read TGCGCCAGCAGTCTACCGGGACAGGGGTCAGATACGCAGTATTTT.

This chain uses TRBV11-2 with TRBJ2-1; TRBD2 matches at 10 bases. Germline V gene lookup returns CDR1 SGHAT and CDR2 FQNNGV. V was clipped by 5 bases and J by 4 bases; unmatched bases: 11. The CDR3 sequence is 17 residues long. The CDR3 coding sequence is TGTGCCAGCAGCGCGAGCGGGAGGGCGAAATTTTACAATGAGCAGTTCTTC. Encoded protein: CASSASGRAKFYNEQFF. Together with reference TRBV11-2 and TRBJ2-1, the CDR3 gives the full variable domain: EAGVAQSPRYKIIEKRQSVAFWCNPISGHATLYWYQQILGQGPKLLIQFQNNGVVDDSQLPKDRFSAERLKGVDSTLKIQPAKLEDSAVYLCASSASGRAKFYNEQFFGPGTRLTVL.

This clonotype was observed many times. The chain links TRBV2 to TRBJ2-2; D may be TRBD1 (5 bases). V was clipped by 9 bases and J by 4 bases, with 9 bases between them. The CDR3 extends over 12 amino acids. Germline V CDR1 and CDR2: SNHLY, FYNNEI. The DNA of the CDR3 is TGTGCCAGGGAAGGGGTCACCGGGGAGCTGTTTTTT. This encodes CAREGVTGELFF.

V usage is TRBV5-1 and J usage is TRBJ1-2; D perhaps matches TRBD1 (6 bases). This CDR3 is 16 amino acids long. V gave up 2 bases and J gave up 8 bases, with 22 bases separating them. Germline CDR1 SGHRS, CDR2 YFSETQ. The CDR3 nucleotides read TGCGCCAGCAGCTTAAGAGGGACAAGGAAGTTCTTGGGCTACACCTTC. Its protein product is CASSLRGTRKFLGYTF.

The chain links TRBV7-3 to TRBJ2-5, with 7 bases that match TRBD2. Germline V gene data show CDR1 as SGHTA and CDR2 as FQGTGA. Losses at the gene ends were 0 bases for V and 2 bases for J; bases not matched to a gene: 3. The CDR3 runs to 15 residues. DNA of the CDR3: TGTGCCAGCAGCTTAACTAACGGGAGGCAAGAGACCCAGTACTTC. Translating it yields CASSLTNGRQETQYF. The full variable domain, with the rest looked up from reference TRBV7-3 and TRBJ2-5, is GAGVSQTPSNKVTEKGKYVELRCDPISGHTALYWYRQSLGQGPEFLIYFQGTGAADDSGLPNDRFFAVRPEGSVSTLKIQRTERGDSAVYLCASSLTNGRQETQYFGPGTRLLVL.

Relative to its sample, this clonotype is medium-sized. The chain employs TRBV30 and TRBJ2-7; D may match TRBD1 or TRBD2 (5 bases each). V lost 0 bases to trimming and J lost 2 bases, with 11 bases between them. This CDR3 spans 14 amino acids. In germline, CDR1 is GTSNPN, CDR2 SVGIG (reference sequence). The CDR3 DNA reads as TGTGCCTGGAGTGTGGGGACCACAACCTACGAGCAGTACTTC. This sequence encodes CAWSVGTTTYEQYF.

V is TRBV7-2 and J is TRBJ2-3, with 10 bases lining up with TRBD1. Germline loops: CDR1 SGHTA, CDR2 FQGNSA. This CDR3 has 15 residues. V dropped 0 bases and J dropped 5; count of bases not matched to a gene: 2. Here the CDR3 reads CASSLATGGRDTQYF. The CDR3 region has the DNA TGTGCCAGCAGCTTAGCGACAGGGGGCAGAGATACGCAGTATTTT. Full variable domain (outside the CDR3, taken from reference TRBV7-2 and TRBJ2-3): GAGVSQSPSNKVTEKGKDVELRCDPISGHTALYWYRQSLGQGLEFLIYFQGNSAPDKSGLPSDRFSAERTGGSVSTLTIQRTQQEDSAVYLCASSLATGGRDTQYFGPGTRLTVL.

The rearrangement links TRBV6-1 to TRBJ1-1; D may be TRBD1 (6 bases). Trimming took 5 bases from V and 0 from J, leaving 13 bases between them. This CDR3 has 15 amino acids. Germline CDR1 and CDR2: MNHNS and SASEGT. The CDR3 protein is CASSKHREMNTEAFF. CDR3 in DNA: TGTGCCAGCAGTAAACACAGGGAAATGAACACTGAAGCTTTCTTT.

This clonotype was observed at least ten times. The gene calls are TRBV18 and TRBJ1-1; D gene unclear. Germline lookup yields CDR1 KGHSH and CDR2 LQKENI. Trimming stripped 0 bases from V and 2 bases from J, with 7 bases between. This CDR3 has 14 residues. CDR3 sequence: CASSPPTANTEAFF. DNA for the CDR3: TGTGCCAGCTCACCACCGACTGCAAACACTGAAGCTTTCTTT.

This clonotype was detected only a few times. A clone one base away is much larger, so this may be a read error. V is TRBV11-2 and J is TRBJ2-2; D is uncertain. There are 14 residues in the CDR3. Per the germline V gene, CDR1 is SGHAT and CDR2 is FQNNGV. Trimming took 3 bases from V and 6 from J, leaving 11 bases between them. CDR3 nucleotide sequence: TGTGCCAGCAGCTTCAGGACGGGCGCCGGGGAGCTGTTTTTT. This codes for CASSFRTGAGELFF.

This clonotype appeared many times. CDR3 region: CAISGQGAAGNTIYF. The CDR3, as DNA: TGTGCCATCAGCGGACAGGGGGCGGCTGGAAACACCATATATTTT. The rearrangement uses TRBV10-3 and TRBJ1-3; 11 nucleotides match TRBD1. CDR3 length: 15 amino acids. Germline CDR1 reads ENHRY; CDR2 reads SYGVKD. The ends lost 6 bases at V and 2 bases at J; junction bases unmatched: 3.

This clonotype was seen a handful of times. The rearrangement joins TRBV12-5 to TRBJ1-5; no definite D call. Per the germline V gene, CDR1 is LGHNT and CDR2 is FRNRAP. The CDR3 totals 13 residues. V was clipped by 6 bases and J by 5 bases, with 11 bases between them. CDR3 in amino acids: CASGTIGDQPQHF. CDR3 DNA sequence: TGTGCTAGTGGCACGATCGGCGATCAGCCCCAGCATTTT.

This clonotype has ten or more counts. In DNA form, the CDR3 reads TGTGCCAGCAGATTGTCGGCTAGCTCCTACAATGAGCAGTTCTTC. Amino acids: CASRLSASSYNEQFF. The chain employs TRBV6-1 and TRBJ2-1; D is unresolved. V dropped 6 bases and J dropped 0 bases, with 12 bases sitting between them. Looked up from germline, CDR1 is MNHNS and CDR2 is SASEGT. This CDR3 is built from 15 residues.

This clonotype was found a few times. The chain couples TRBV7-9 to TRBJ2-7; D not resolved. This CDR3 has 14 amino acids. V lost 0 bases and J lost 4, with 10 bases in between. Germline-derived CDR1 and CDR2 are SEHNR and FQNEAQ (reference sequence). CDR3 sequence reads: CASSLAGYVYEQYF. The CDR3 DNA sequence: TGTGCCAGCAGCTTAGCGGGATACGTGTACGAGCAGTACTTC.

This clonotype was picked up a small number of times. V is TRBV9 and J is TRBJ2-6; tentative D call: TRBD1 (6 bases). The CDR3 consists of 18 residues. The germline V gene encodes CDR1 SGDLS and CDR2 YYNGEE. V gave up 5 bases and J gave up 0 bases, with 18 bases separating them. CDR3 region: CASRDSLIGPSGANVLTF. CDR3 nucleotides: TGTGCCAGCAGGGACAGTTTGATTGGGCCCTCTGGGGCCAACGTCCTGACTTTC.

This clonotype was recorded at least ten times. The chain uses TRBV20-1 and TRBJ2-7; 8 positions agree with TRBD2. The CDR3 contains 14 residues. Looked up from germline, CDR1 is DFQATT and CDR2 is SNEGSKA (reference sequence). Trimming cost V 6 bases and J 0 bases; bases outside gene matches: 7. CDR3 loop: CSANQGLASYEQYF. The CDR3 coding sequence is TGCAGTGCGAATCAAGGACTAGCCTCCTACGAGCAGTACTTC.